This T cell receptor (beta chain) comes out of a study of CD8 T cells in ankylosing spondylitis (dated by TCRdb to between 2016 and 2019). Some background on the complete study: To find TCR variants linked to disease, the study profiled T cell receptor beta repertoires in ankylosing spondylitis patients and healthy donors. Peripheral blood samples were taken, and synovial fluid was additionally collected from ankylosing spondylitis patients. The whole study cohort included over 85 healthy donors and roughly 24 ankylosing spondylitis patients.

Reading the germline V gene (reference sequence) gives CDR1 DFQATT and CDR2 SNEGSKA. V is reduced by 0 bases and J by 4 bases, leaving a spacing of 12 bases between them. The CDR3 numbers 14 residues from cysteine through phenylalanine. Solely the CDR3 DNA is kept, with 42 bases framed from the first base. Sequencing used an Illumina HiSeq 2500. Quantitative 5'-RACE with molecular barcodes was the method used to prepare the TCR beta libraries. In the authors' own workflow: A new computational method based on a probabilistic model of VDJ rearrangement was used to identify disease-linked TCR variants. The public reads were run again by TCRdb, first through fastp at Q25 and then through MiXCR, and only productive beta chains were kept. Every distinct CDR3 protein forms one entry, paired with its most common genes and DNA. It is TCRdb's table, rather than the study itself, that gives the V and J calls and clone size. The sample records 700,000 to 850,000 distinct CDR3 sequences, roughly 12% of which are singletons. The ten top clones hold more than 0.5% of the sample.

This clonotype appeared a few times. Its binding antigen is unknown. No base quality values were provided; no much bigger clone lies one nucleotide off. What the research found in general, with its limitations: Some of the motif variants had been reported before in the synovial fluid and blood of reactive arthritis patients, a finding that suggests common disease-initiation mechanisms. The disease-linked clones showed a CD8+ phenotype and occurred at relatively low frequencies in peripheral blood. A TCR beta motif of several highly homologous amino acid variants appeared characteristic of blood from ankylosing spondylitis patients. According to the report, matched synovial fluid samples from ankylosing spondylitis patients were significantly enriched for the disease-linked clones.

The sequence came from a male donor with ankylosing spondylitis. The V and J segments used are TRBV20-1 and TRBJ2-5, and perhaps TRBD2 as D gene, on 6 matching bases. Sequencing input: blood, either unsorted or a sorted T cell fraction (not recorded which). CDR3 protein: CSARDWEVGETQYF. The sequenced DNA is TGCAGTGCTAGAGATTGGGAGGTGGGAGAGACCCAGTACTTC.